This section outlines one T cell receptor (beta chain) sequence together with its context. CDR1 is ENHRY and CDR2 is SYGVKD in the germline V gene. J was trimmed by 7 bases and V by 6 bases; bases with no gene match: 9. This CDR3 comprises 14 residues. The data are from a study of blood T cell repertoires in COVID-19. As handled by the study authors: Reference gene primer amplification gave estimated nucleated cell counts. Profiling relied on immunoSEQ multiplex PCR, and the TCRdb table lists in-frame clones only, not all of them. The D gene and trimming were derived from the DNA, and the V and J assignments and clone size from that table. The sample holds 120,000 to 150,000 clones, roughly nine tenths seen once.

This clonotype was obtained from a human donor in a cohort sampled during active COVID-19. The rearrangement joins TRBV10-3 to TRBJ1-2, with TRBD1 identical over 9 bases. Sequencing input: peripheral blood. The CDR3 loop is CAISVDRGLGGYTF. For the CDR3, the DNA is TGTGCCATCAGCGTGGACAGGGGACTCGGTGGCTACACCTTC.